Reported below is one T cell receptor (beta chain). Its antigen is as yet unknown. The data belong to a study of OX40 agonist ivuxolimab in advanced cancers. Overall study: Ivuxolimab doses were 0.01, 0.1, 0.3, 1.5, 3 or 10 mg/kg every 2 weeks. Points from the study as a whole: There were, on average, more expanded clones in CD8+ T cells than in CD4+.

TCRdb's table, derived via immunoSEQ multiplex PCR, lists solely in-frame clones and lacks some. The profile shows about 69,000 clones, 90% to 95% of them singletons. Trimming left V 0 bases short and J 4 bases short, with 18 bases between. CDR1 WNHNN and CDR2 SYGVQD come from the germline V gene (reference sequence). The CDR3 is 17 amino acids. Exclusion of a patient followed from autoimmune disease history or systemic immunosuppression. The sequence came from an adult with an advanced solid tumor such as melanoma, head and neck, liver or kidney cancer. The chain combines TRBV10-1 with TRBJ2-5; TRBD1 is a possible D gene (6 bases). The sequenced sample was CD4+ or CD8+ T cells sorted from blood, obtained in a trial of the OX40 agonist ivuxolimab. The CDR3 nucleotides read TGCGCCAGCAGTGAGTCGATAGGCAGGGGCACCGGAGAGACCCAGTACTTC. Its protein product is CASSESIGRGTGETQYF.